This T cell receptor beta chain was observed in a study of cytomegalovirus exposure and HLA in healthy donors (dated by TCRdb to about 2017). In the study overall: In an earlier analysis of 550 to 750 of the donors, 276 Gb of sequence data and 117 million unique TCR beta sequences from about 179 million T cells were reported. An early release covering 550 to 650 HLA-typed donors comprised roughly 300 gigabases of sequencing data and around 80 million unique TCR sequences. Among the roughly 370 genotyped donors, about 83% belonged to the genetic ancestry cluster associated with self-reported Caucasian donors. The study aimed to test whether signatures of past pathogen exposure could be identified by cataloging public T cell receptors. Using immunosequencing, the study profiled T cell repertoires from approximately 700 subjects and related those repertoires to cytomegalovirus serostatus. A separate validation cohort of 100 to 150 different subjects was used in addition to the approximately 700-subject first cohort. To predict cytomegalovirus infection status, the study brought together high-throughput TCR immunosequencing, statistical association of individual TCRs with disease status, and machine learning. A later analysis re-analyzed previously published TCR beta repertoires from 500 to 700 donors and added high-resolution HLA genotyping to study TCR occurrence patterns. Rather than using new phenotypic data, the later analysis identified candidate immune exposures from TCR beta sequences and from how often those sequences occurred across donors. An earlier analysis of roughly 580 of the donors used high-throughput TCR beta sequencing to judge whether each TCR beta V gene segment behaved as functional or pseudogenic. Donor age, sex, ethnicity and CMV serostatus were compiled alongside the repertoire data. In a later genetic analysis, genome-wide SNP genotypes for about three fifths of the 666 donors were used, and that subset was treated as a discovery cohort. All discovery cohort repertoires had been generated using a single sequencing platform. Class I and class II HLA loci were covered by the typing at four-digit resolution. The number of typed donors differed by locus: about 620-630 for A, B, C, DRB1 and DQB1; 500 to 550 for DQA1; about 600 for DPA1; and some 430 for DPB1. Because of strong linkage in the cohort, a few DR-DQ haplotypes were treated as single units for association and clustering. Among a few hundred genotyped donors of the cohort, an average of approximately 240,000 unique TCR beta nucleotide sequences were sequenced per donor, 15% to 20% of them non-productive.

In total, 500 to 700 healthy bone marrow donors made up the cohort. Cohort members were all nominally healthy when sampled, although unrecorded immune exposures were likely present. The donor was CMV seronegative and was included in the group of 352 seronegative cohort members. Every donor gave a peripheral blood sample, and the peripheral blood mononuclear cells from that sample were used for TCR beta sequencing. The Qiagen DNeasy Blood Extraction Kit was used to extract genomic DNA from the blood cell samples. Summary of the overall study and its limitations: At a false discovery rate of 0.05, a later analysis linked 15,000 to 20,000 TCR beta sequences to specific HLA alleles. A further reported finding was that TCR beta sequences accurately predicted the HLA-A and HLA-B alleles for most subjects in the first cohort. The authors suggested that the approach could potentially be generalized to other disease states and immunological phenotypes. In a later genetic analysis, fewer N-insertions in productive TCRs were reported among donors in an Asian-associated ancestry cluster than the approximately 630-donor mean. According to a later analysis, most CMV-associated TCR beta chains appeared to be HLA-restricted, and the HLA associations seemed to be driven largely by CMV exposure. Most TCR sequences were seen in very few donors, while some public TCRs were found in many individuals. In a later analysis, HLA-associated TCR beta chains were found to be more clonally expanded and to have lower generation probabilities than equally common non-associated chains. A cluster of highly shared sequence variants was judged likely to represent a technical artifact of the sequencing pipeline. When HLA alleles, especially DR and DQ, strongly co-occurred, attributing TCR associations to individual alleles was difficult. Because counts were too low, 15 to 20 rarely observed V segments, including chromosome 9 orphons, were excluded from the earlier analysis of several hundred of the donors. Immune exposure information for the cohort was limited to CMV serostatus. In both the original and validation cohorts, the classifier was reported to diagnose cytomegalovirus status with high specificity and sensitivity. In a later analysis, TCR association rates were found to vary across HLA loci, with the most associated TCRs seen for DRB1 alleles and the fewest for HLA-C alleles. Several of the top co-occurrence clusters appeared to be linked to parvovirus B19, influenza, CMV and Epstein-Barr virus, according to a later analysis. Because the 87-base-pair reads could not distinguish some IMGT-functional V segments, including TRBV6-2 and TRBV6-3, those segments were excluded. In vitro tests confirmed that a few of the cytomegalovirus-associated TCR beta chains recognize cytomegalovirus antigens. The presence/absence analyses assumed that sequencing depth was roughly uniform across donors, and that assumption may not be true. Because some donors lacked HLA typing at each locus, the association tests relied only on the typed subset. In an earlier analysis of about 600 of the donors, most TCR beta V segments appeared in productive rearrangements about 87% or about 30% of the time, broadly matching IMGT annotations. The study gave a list of some 150 TCR beta chains associated with cytomegalovirus. An association between a missense DCLRE1C variant and V-gene and J-gene trimming of TCR beta chains was found in a later genetic analysis and replicated in an independent cohort. Linkage disequilibrium might explain the correlated functional status among segregating V segments, but an unknown experimental factor could not be excluded. This cohort had only TCR beta chains sequenced, and the lack of alpha or paired-chain data limited which features could be detected.

Details on this clone: What antigen it recognizes has not been identified. No quality values exist for individual bases; no much larger clone is one base distant.

Trimming at the junction amounts to 9 bases on V and 1 base on J, and the germline ends lie 13 bases apart. The CDR3 measures 13 amino acids from cysteine to phenylalanine. Of all the DNA, just the CDR3 is kept, 39 bases in frame from base 1. From a lookup of the germline V gene (reference sequence), CDR1 and CDR2 are SGHNT and YYREEE. The library was obtained by the immunoSEQ multiplex PCR assay. For the multiplex PCR, a mixture combining 60 forward primers for TCR Vbeta segments and 13 reverse primers for TCR Jbeta segments was used. Amplification of the CDR3 region of rearranged TCR beta genes was performed with a multiplex PCR assay on genomic DNA. The Illumina HiSeq System was used to sequence the amplified TCR beta libraries as 87-base-pair reads. Per the original workflow: Across the 700 or so repertoires, a later analysis counted tens of millions of unique TCR beta chains, roughly 11 million of which were shared by at least two donors. Raw reads were error-corrected and collapsed into unique sequences by a nearest-neighbor algorithm in which closely related sequences were merged to remove PCR and sequencing errors. V, D and J gene segments were assigned by aligning CDR3 sequences to IMGT reference sequences. For a sequence to be retained, a match of at least six nucleotides was required to both a V gene segment and a J gene segment. Rearrangements were called productive when the CDR3 lacked stop codons and stayed in frame with V and J; all others were non-productive. CDR3 was defined according to IMGT convention as the region running from the second conserved V-encoded cysteine to the conserved J-encoded phenylalanine. The earlier analysis of roughly 590 of the donors excluded sequences that lacked an unambiguous match to a single V gene segment. In an earlier analysis of a few hundred of the donors, a V segment was called functional when productive rearrangements were above 56.7%, and segregating when the standard deviation between donors exceeded 5%. A statistical classification framework was built to diagnose cytomegalovirus status from the catalog of TCR beta chain sequences. V and J gene assignment, in a later analysis, came from comparing TCR nucleotide sequences with IMGT/GENE-DB human TR gene sequences. In a later analysis, CDR3 sequences and most-parsimonious VDJ recombination scenarios were assigned using the TCRdist pipeline. A later analysis defined each TCR beta chain by its CDR3 amino acid sequence plus V-gene family, and excluded reads lacking a unique V-gene family. A later analysis removed 592 highly shared, low-generation-probability nucleotide sequences to deal with suspected cross-contamination and a sequencing artifact. In a later analysis, a clonal expansion index for each public chain was calculated from normalized within-repertoire ranks of inferred template counts. In a later analysis, generation probabilities were computed using a VDJ recombination model fitted to out-of-frame rearrangements, and the results were checked against IGoR. In a later analysis, TCR-TCR, TCR-HLA and TCR-CMV co-occurrence was scored with hypergeometric tests, and a repertoire-size bias correction was applied to TCR pairs. A later analysis estimated false discovery rates by permuting HLA or CMV assignments 20 times. In a later analysis, co-occurring TCRs were grouped with DBSCAN, and TCRdist sequence similarity was added when clustering was performed within HLA-allele-positive subsets. Co-occurrence clustering excluded repertoires with fewer than 30,000 or more than 120,000 public chains, plus five with anomalous nucleotide sharing. Not all clones reach the TCRdb copy of this immuneACCESS table, which keeps in-frame sequences only. Checked studies attribute under half of the gap to unresolved V genes and leave the rest unexplained. Clone size and V and J calls were adopted from that table, with D and trimming inferred from the DNA. The sample records 250,000 to 300,000 clones, around 90% of which are singletons. Of the sample, about 1.8% is held by the ten largest clones.

The receptor comes from a girl aged 2 to 9 in good health and CMV-seronegative. The chain is made from TRBV5-4 and TRBJ1-1; too little of a D gene remains to name it. Sample: PBMCs. The bases read TGTGCCACAAAAACCCCACAGAACACTGAAGCTTTCTTT. Translated, this gives CATKTPQNTEAFF.